The text below deals with one TCR beta chain. Its antigen remains unknown. Sequencing was performed with immunoSEQ multiplex PCR; in TCRdb, only in-frame clones are kept and a portion is missing. The sample contains about 21,000 clones, roughly 85% of which appear only once. This CDR3 has 13 residues. V was clipped by 6 bases and J by 1 base, with 6 bases between them. CDR1 and CDR2 from the germline V gene are MNHEY and SMNVEV (reference sequence). The sample originates from a study of PD-1 blockade in classical Hodgkin lymphoma. The study's findings and limits: The authors have not defined what causes the repertoire differences, possibly disease activity or prior therapy. Exclusion was the outcome for patients who began nivolumab under 1 year after ASCT. Healthy donors reportedly exceeded newly diagnosed patients in baseline TCR diversity. Those achieving complete response showed baseline diversity like newly diagnosed patients.

Documented time point: cycle 4 day 1 (C4D1), after 6 weeks of nivolumab. Relapse after autologous stem cell transplantation occurred in every patient, and brentuximab vedotin exposure varied. V gene TRBV27 combines with J gene TRBJ2-2; D is undetermined. Material: peripheral blood mononuclear cells (PBMCs), obtained before the fourth cycle of nivolumab. This sequence was found in a human donor with classical Hodgkin lymphoma. In DNA form, the CDR3 reads TGTGCCAGCAGAGGGCAGAACACCGGGGAGCTGTTTTTT. It yields the protein CASRGQNTGELFF.